The 11 T cell receptor beta chains below were found in one sample sequenced in a study of T cell changes during pregnancy in multiple sclerosis. Assay used: immunoSEQ multiplex PCR; TCRdb lists only in-frame clones, some missing. The sample lists about 19,000 clones; more than 80% were seen once. This specimen was CD8+ T cells from peripheral blood mononuclear cells, taken in the third trimester of pregnancy. These receptors were obtained from a female donor in good health, enrolled as a control in a pregnancy study.

The rearrangement links TRBV6-5 to TRBJ1-1; D not resolved. The CDR3 loop spans 10 amino acids. The V end lost 6 bases, the J end lost 5 bases, and 4 bases lay between the germline ends. The germline V gene has CDR1 MNHEY and CDR2 SVGAGI. The CDR3 coding sequence is TGTGCCAGCAGCAAAACTGAAGCTTTCTTT. Translation gives CASSKTEAFF.

In its sample, this clone was seen once. This rearrangement joins TRBV7-9 to TRBJ2-3; D unclear. The CDR3 extends over 15 amino acids. The germline CDR1 and CDR2 sequences are SEHNR and FQNEAQ (reference sequence). V was cut by 1 base and J by 6 bases, with 14 bases left in between. CDR3 residues: CASSLEARWVDTQYF. In nucleotides, the CDR3 is TGTGCCAGCAGCTTAGAGGCCAGGTGGGTCGATACGCAGTATTTT.

CDR3 DNA: TGTGCCAGCAGTTTATCGGGGAGTACCGGGGAGCTGTTTTTT. It codes for CASSLSGSTGELFF. V usage is TRBV28 and J usage is TRBJ2-2; D may be TRBD2 (5 bases). This CDR3 is 14 amino acids long. Trimming cost V 1 base and J 5 bases, with 8 bases left between them. CDR1 MDHEN and CDR2 SYDVKM come from the germline V gene.

The V call is TRBV4-2, the J call TRBJ1-2; D is unclear. The length of the CDR3 is 14 residues. V shed 7 bases and J shed 3 bases, with 15 bases lying between them. The germline gives CDR1 LGHNA, CDR2 YNFKEQ. CDR3 loop: CASNPGGSHYGYTF. The CDR3 nucleotides are TGTGCCAGCAACCCGGGAGGATCTCACTATGGCTACACCTTC.

As to this clone: The same CDR3 also results from other DNA sequences found in this sample. This chain connects TRBV27 to TRBJ2-1, with D perhaps matching TRBD1 (6 bases). The length of the CDR3 is 15 residues. Between the trimmed V and J ends, which lost 6 bases and 4 bases, there was a span of 16 bases. The germline V gene has CDR1 MNHEY and CDR2 SMNVEV (reference sequence). In DNA, the CDR3 is TGTGCCAGCAGCCTGGACAGTTTTTCTTACAATGAGCAGTTCTTC. Amino acid sequence: CASSLDSFSYNEQFF.

This clone was seen once. The V gene is TRBV12-5, the J gene TRBJ2-7; D remains ambiguous. Per the germline V gene, CDR1 is LGHNT and CDR2 is FRNRAP. The CDR3 has 17 residues. Between the trimmed V and J ends, which lost 0 bases and 5 bases, there was a span of 20 bases. The CDR3 reads CASGLVQSYSNVNEQYF. The CDR3 DNA reads TGTGCTAGTGGTTTGGTACAGAGTTACAGTAATGTCAACGAGCAGTACTTC.

The chain links TRBV4-3 to TRBJ2-7; unclear D gene. The V gene lost 4 bases and the J gene lost 2 bases, with 9 bases spanning the gap. Germline values: CDR1 LGHNA, CDR2 YSLEER. The CDR3 extends over 13 amino acids. In DNA form, the CDR3 reads TGCGCCAGCAGCCCTTCCCTAGCCTACGAGCAGTACTTC. This gives the protein CASSPSLAYEQYF.

This rearrangement joins TRBV9 to TRBJ1-2; 8 positions agree with TRBD1. Germline values: CDR1 SGDLS, CDR2 YYNGEE. CDR3 length: 17 residues. Trimming cost V 3 bases and J 2 bases; bases outside gene matches: 12. The CDR3 DNA reads as TGTGCCAGCAGCGCCAGTGGGAGTTGGACAGGGAACTATGGCTACACCTTC. Residues: CASSASGSWTGNYGYTF. The whole variable domain, filled in from reference TRBV9 and TRBJ1-2, reads DSGVTQTPKHLITATGQRVTLRCSPRSGDLSVYWYQQSLDQGLQFLIQYYNGEERAKGNILERFSAQQFPDLHSELNLSSLELGDSALYFCASSASGSWTGNYGYTFGSGTRLTVV.

The chain is built from TRBV6-6 and TRBJ1-5; maybe TRBD1 (6 bases). V lost 5 bases and J 6 bases, leaving 14 bases between the germline ends. This CDR3 spans 14 amino acids. Germline loops: CDR1 MNHNY, CDR2 SVGAGI (reference sequence). CDR3 region: CASSHPGAAQPQHF. As DNA, the CDR3 is TGTGCCAGCAGTCATCCAGGGGCGGCTCAGCCCCAGCATTTT.

V usage is TRBV6-5 and J usage is TRBJ1-2; TRBD1 matches at 9 bases. CDR3 length equals 14 residues. The junction had 2 bases not matched to a gene; V was cut back by 2 bases and J by 4 bases. CDR1 MNHEY and CDR2 SVGAGI come from the germline V gene. The CDR3 DNA reads TGTGCCAGCAGTTACCTGGGACAGGGCTATGGCTACACCTTC. It specifies CASSYLGQGYGYTF.

The V call is TRBV13, the J call TRBJ2-3; TRBD1 matches at 11 bases. After removal of 4 bases from V and 5 bases from J, the junction contained 11 bases not matched to a gene. From germline, CDR1 is PRHDT and CDR2 FYEKMQ (reference sequence). CDR3 length: 17 residues. For the CDR3, the DNA is TGTGCCAGCAGCTCCGACGAGGGACAGGGGGAGGTAGATACGCAGTATTTT. This gives the protein CASSSDEGQGEVDTQYF.